This TCR beta chain was profiled in a study of shared clonotypes between healthy human individuals. Broader study findings: Researchers sampled only blood; tissue repertoires likely differ.

Input per replicate PCR of unsorted PBMC was approximately 280 ng DNA, corresponding to about 30,000 T cell genomes. Data came from immunoSEQ multiplex PCR; TCRdb stores just in-frame clones and leaves some out. Seen here are about 480,000 clones, 75% to 85% observed once, and the top ten hold about an eighth. Each unsorted sample relied on about 90 million PBMCs as its source of genomic DNA. Notes on this clone: Its antigen is unidentified.

Material for sequencing was PBMCs. This receptor was obtained from a woman aged 40 to 50 in good health. Some clones in this sample may be carry-over from other donors' samples.

Here the CDR3 DNA reads TGTGCCAGCAGCTTGGGGCCTAGCGGACACCAAGAGACCCAGTACTTC. It is translated as CASSLGPSGHQETQYF. The chain employs TRBV5-6 and TRBJ2-5; 7 bases fit TRBD2. V shed 0 bases, J shed 0 bases, and the junction held 5 bases outside the gene matches. Germline V lookup: CDR1 SGHDT, CDR2 YYEEEE. The CDR3 has 16 residues.